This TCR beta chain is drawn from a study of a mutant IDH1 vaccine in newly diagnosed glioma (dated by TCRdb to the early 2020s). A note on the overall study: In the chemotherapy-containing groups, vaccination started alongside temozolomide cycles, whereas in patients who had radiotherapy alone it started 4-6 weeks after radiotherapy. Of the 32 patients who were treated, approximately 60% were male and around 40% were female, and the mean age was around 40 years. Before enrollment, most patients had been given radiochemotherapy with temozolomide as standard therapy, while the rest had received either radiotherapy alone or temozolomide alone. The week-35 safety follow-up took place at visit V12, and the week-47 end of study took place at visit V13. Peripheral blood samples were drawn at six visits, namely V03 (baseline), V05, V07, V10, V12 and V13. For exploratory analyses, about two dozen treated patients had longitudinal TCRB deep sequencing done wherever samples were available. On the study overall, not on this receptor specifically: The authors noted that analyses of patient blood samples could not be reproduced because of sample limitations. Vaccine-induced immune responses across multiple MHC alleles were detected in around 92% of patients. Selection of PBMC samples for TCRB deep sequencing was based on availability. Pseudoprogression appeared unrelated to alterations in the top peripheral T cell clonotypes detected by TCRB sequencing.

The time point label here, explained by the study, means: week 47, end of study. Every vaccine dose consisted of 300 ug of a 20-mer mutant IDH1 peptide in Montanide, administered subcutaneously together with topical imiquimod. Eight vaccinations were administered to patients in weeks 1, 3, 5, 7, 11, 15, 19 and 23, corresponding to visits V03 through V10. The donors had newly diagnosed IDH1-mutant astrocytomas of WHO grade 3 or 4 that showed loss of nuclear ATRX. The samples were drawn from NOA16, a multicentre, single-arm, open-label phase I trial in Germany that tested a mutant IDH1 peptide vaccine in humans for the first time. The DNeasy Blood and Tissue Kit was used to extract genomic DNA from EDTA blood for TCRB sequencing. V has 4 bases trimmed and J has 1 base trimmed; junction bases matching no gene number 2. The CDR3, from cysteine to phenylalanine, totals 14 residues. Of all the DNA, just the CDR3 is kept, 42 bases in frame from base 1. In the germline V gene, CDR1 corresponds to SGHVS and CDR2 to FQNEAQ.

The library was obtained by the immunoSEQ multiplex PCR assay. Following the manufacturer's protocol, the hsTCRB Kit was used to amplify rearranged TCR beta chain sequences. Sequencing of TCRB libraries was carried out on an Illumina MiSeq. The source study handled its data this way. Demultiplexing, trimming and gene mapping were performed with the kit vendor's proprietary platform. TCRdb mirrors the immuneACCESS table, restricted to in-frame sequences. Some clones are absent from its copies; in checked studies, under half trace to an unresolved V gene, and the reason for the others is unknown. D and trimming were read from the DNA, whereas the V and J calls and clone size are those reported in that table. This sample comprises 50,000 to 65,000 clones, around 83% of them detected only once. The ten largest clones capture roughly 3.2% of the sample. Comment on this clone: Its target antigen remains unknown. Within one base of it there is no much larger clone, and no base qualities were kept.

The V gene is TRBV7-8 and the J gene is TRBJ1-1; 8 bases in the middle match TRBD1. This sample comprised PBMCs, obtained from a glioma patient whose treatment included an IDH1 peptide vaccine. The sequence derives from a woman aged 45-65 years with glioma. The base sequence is TGTGCCAGCAGCTACGGACAGGGGAACACTGAAGCTTTCTTT. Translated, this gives CASSYGQGNTEAFF.